This T cell receptor beta chain was obtained from a study of cytomegalovirus exposure and HLA in healthy donors (dated by TCRdb to 2017 to 2019). Notes on the research overall: In an earlier analysis of approximately 640 of the donors, about 270 Gb of sequence data and approximately 100 million unique TCR beta sequences from 150 million to 200 million T cells were reported. An earlier analysis of fewer than 700 of the donors applied high-throughput TCR beta sequencing to assess whether each TCR beta V gene segment acted as functional or pseudogenic. Of the roughly 420 genotyped donors, over 80% were placed in the genetic ancestry cluster associated with self-reported Caucasian donors. A later genetic analysis used genome-wide SNP genotypes for 398 of the 666 donors, treating that subset as a discovery cohort. In a later analysis, previously published TCR beta repertoires from several hundred donors were re-analyzed and high-resolution HLA genotyping was added so that TCR occurrence patterns could be studied. Typing coverage varied by locus: roughly 620-640 donors for A, B, C, DRB1 and DQB1; under 550 for DQA1; around 570 for DPA1; 450 to 480 for DPB1. The T cell repertoires of 666 subjects were profiled by immunosequencing and related to cytomegalovirus serostatus. An early release that covered roughly 600 HLA-typed donors contained around 300 gigabases of sequencing data and about 93 million unique TCR sequences. Among some 410 genotyped donors of the cohort, an average of approximately 230,000 unique TCR beta nucleotide sequences were sequenced per donor, roughly 20% of them non-productive. The study combined high-throughput TCR immunosequencing, statistical association of individual TCRs with disease status, and machine learning to predict cytomegalovirus infection status. The study aimed to test whether signatures of past pathogen exposure could be identified by cataloging public T cell receptors. A separate validation cohort of 90 to 150 different subjects was used in addition to the roughly 640-subject first cohort. Donor age, sex, ethnicity and CMV serostatus were compiled alongside the repertoire data. In the later analysis, no new phenotypic data were used to find candidate immune exposures; instead, reliance was placed on TCR beta sequences and their occurrence across donors. Both class I and class II loci were covered by HLA typing, at four-digit resolution. Four to six DR-DQ haplotypes were handled as single units for association and clustering, since linkage in the cohort was strong. Every repertoire in the discovery cohort had been generated on one and the same sequencing platform.

Comments on this clone: Its antigen is unknown. No qualities accompany the bases; no much larger clone lies one base away.

Library preparation employed the immunoSEQ multiplex PCR assay. The multiplex PCR relied on a mix of 60 forward primers for TCR Vbeta segments and 13 reverse primers for TCR Jbeta segments. The CDR3 region of rearranged TCR beta genes was amplified from genomic DNA by a multiplex PCR assay. The amplified TCR beta libraries were sequenced on the Illumina HiSeq System as 87-base-pair reads. In the paper's pipeline: A later analysis counted some 74 million unique TCR beta chains across the 650 to 800 repertoires, and some 12 million of these chains were shared by at least two donors. A nearest-neighbor algorithm error-corrected the raw reads and collapsed the reads into unique sequences, merging closely related sequences to remove PCR and sequencing errors. CDR3 sequences were aligned to IMGT reference sequences to assign V, D and J gene segments. For a sequence to be retained, a match of at least six nucleotides was required to both a V gene segment and a J gene segment. Rearrangements were called productive when the CDR3 lacked stop codons and stayed in frame with V and J; all others were non-productive. Following IMGT convention, CDR3 was defined as the stretch from the second conserved V-encoded cysteine up to the conserved J-encoded phenylalanine. The earlier analysis of 587 of the donors excluded sequences that lacked an unambiguous match to a single V gene segment. In an earlier analysis of several hundred of the donors, V segments were called functional above 56.7% productive rearrangements and were called segregating when the between-donor standard deviation exceeded 5%. To diagnose cytomegalovirus status from the catalog of TCR beta chain sequences, a statistical classification framework was built. A later analysis assigned V and J genes by comparing TCR nucleotide sequences with IMGT/GENE-DB human TR gene sequences. Using the TCRdist pipeline, a later analysis assigned CDR3 sequences along with most-parsimonious VDJ recombination scenarios. A later analysis defined each TCR beta chain by its CDR3 amino acid sequence plus V-gene family, and excluded reads lacking a unique V-gene family. In a later analysis, nearly 600 highly shared, low-generation-probability nucleotide sequences were removed to address suspected cross-contamination and a sequencing artifact. In a later analysis, a clonal expansion index was calculated for each public chain from normalized within-repertoire ranks of inferred template counts. Generation probabilities in a later analysis came from a VDJ recombination model fitted to out-of-frame rearrangements, and those results were checked against IGoR. In a later analysis, TCR-TCR, TCR-HLA and TCR-CMV co-occurrence was scored with hypergeometric tests, and a repertoire-size bias correction was applied to TCR pairs. To estimate false discovery rates, a later analysis permuted the HLA or CMV assignments 20 times. In a later analysis, co-occurring TCRs were grouped using DBSCAN, and TCRdist sequence similarity was added for clustering within HLA-allele-positive subsets. Co-occurrence clustering excluded repertoires with fewer than 30,000 or more than 120,000 public chains, plus five with anomalous nucleotide sharing. In its TCRdb copy, this immuneACCESS table keeps in-frame sequences only and misses some clones. Where compared with another copy, unresolved V genes explain less than half of these, and the others have no known cause. V and J calls and clone size are given by that table; D and trimming were obtained from the DNA. In this sample the table shows over 65,000 clones, approximately 77% of which occur a single time. Nearly 7.5% of the sample rests with the top ten.

The cohort consisted of fewer than 700 healthy bone marrow donors. All cohort members were sampled while nominally healthy, although unrecorded immune exposures were likely present. The donor was CMV seropositive and belonged to the group of 250 to 350 seropositive cohort members. A peripheral blood sample was collected from each donor, and TCR beta sequencing was performed on peripheral blood mononuclear cells. Genomic DNA extraction from the blood cell samples was performed with the Qiagen DNeasy Blood Extraction Kit. Here is what the overall study found, with its caveats: The classifier was reported to diagnose cytomegalovirus status with high specificity and sensitivity in both the original and validation cohorts. Most TCR sequences were seen in very few donors, while some public TCRs were found in many individuals. Because some donors lacked HLA typing at each locus, the association tests relied only on the typed subset. The only immune exposure information available for the cohort was CMV serostatus. A later analysis found that most CMV-associated TCR beta chains appeared HLA-restricted, with HLA associations seemingly driven largely by CMV exposure. An association between a missense DCLRE1C variant and V-gene and J-gene trimming of TCR beta chains was found in a later genetic analysis and replicated in an independent cohort. A further reported finding was that TCR beta sequences accurately predicted the HLA-A and HLA-B alleles for most subjects in the first cohort. The 87-base-pair reads could not distinguish some IMGT-functional V segments, including TRBV6-2 and TRBV6-3, so those segments were excluded. The study gave a list of 150 to 200 TCR beta chains associated with cytomegalovirus. Only TCR beta chains were sequenced in this cohort, and the absence of alpha or paired-chain data limited detectable features. According to a later genetic analysis, donors in an Asian-associated ancestry cluster had fewer N-insertions in productive TCRs than the approximately 650-donor mean. Correlated functional status among segregating V segments might reflect linkage disequilibrium, but an unknown experimental factor could not be ruled out. A cluster of highly shared sequence variants was judged likely to be a technical artifact of the sequencing pipeline. Sequencing depth was assumed to be roughly uniform across donors in the presence/absence analyses, though that assumption may not hold. According to a later analysis, TCR association rates differed among HLA loci, with DRB1 alleles showing the most associated TCRs and HLA-C alleles showing the fewest. An earlier analysis of approximately 590 of the donors showed that most TCR beta V segments appeared in productive rearrangements either about 87% or about 30% of the time, which broadly matched IMGT annotations. When HLA alleles, especially DR and DQ, strongly co-occurred, TCR associations were difficult to assign to individual alleles. Because counts were too low, more than 15 rarely observed V segments, including chromosome 9 orphons, were left out of the earlier analysis of some 600 of the donors. A few of the identified cytomegalovirus-associated TCR beta chains were confirmed in vitro to be specific for cytomegalovirus antigens. At a false discovery rate of 0.05, a later analysis linked about 16,000 TCR beta sequences to specific HLA alleles. A later analysis found that HLA-associated TCR beta chains were more clonally expanded and had lower generation probabilities than equally common non-associated chains. The authors suggested that the approach could potentially be generalized to other disease states and immunological phenotypes. According to a later analysis, parvovirus B19, influenza, CMV and Epstein-Barr virus appeared linked to several top co-occurrence clusters.

Its CDR3 holds 14 amino acids, cysteine through phenylalanine. Only CDR3 DNA is held: 42 bases, read in frame from base 1. CDR1 and CDR2, per the germline V gene, are MDHEN and SYDVKM. Relative to germline, V is missing 4 bases and J is missing 4 bases, with 4 bases of the junction outside any gene match. The clonotype was recovered from a woman younger than 45 in good health and CMV-seropositive. The source material was PBMCs. Recombination joined TRBV28 with TRBJ2-3; 8 bases in between match TRBD1. The nucleotides read TGTGCCAGCAGTTACGACAGGGGCGCAGATACGCAGTATTTT. Its translation is CASSYDRGADTQYF.